This T cell receptor beta chain was recorded in a study of CD8+CD57+ T cells in acquired aplastic anemia. As to this clonotype: The antigen is undetermined.

The TCR beta profiling, which covered VDJ combination and CDR3 sequence, was carried out using genomic DNA as the template. TCRdb passed the reads through MiXCR, listing each CDR3 protein once. Of over 150,000 distinct CDR3 sequences listed, roughly half were seen once; the top ten hold 15% to 20%. Overall study findings and caveats: Researchers report that about 29 CD8+ CDR3 sequences appeared in both patients and controls. Patients were compared with controls for CD8+ Simpson's diversity, and no significant difference emerged.

The V gene end was trimmed by 0 bases and the J gene end by 1 base; junction bases not matched to a gene: 4. This CDR3 has 17 residues. From germline, CDR1 is ENHRY and CDR2 SYGVKD. This clonotype was sampled from a human donor in good health, serving as a control. Sequenced sample: sorted CD4+, CD8+, or CD8+CD57+ T cells (not recorded which) from PBMCs. J is TRBJ2-7 and V is TRBV10-3, with 12 bases identical to TRBD2. This chain's CDR3 is CAISESATSGGSYEQYF. In DNA form, the CDR3 reads TGTGCCATCAGTGAGTCGGCGACTAGCGGGGGTTCCTACGAGCAGTACTTC.